The 19 T cell receptor beta chains listed next were all sequenced from one sample in a study of cytomegalovirus exposure and HLA in healthy donors. PCR employed 60 Vbeta and 13 Jbeta primers. Generated by immunoSEQ multiplex PCR, the TCRdb table keeps only in-frame clones and is missing some. The sample holds 150,000 to 200,000 clones, more than 75% seen once. Specimen: PBMCs. The receptor set was obtained from a middle-aged woman in good health and CMV-seronegative.

V and J are TRBV7-2 and TRBJ1-1; no definite D call. This CDR3 is 14 amino acids long. Trimming took off 6 bases at V and 8 bases at J, with 19 bases between the two ends. Germline loops: CDR1 SGHTA, CDR2 FQGNSA. CDR3 DNA sequence: TGTGCCAGCAGTCATACCCGGGAGGGAGTCGAAGCTTTCTTT. It is translated as CASSHTREGVEAFF.

The chain links TRBV6-5 to TRBJ2-2; maybe TRBD2 (5 bases). This CDR3 contains 15 residues. The germline gives CDR1 MNHEY, CDR2 SVGAGI. Trimming took off 4 bases at V and 4 bases at J, with 13 bases between the two ends. The CDR3 DNA sequence: TGTGCCAGCAGTTCCCCGGGGTCGGTCACCGGGGAGCTGTTTTTT. Its translation is CASSSPGSVTGELFF.

The rearrangement uses TRBV7-9 and TRBJ2-7; 10 bases align to TRBD2. From germline, CDR1 is SEHNR and CDR2 FQNEAQ (reference sequence). The CDR3 extends over 15 amino acids. Trimming cost V 6 bases and J 3 bases; bases outside gene matches: 8. The CDR3 sequence is CASRWGLAGDYEQYF. CDR3 DNA sequence: TGTGCCAGCAGGTGGGGGCTAGCGGGAGACTACGAGCAGTACTTC. The variable domain in full, with the rest retrieved from reference TRBV7-9 and TRBJ2-7, is DTGVSQNPRHKITKRGQNVTFRCDPISEHNRLYWYRQTLGQGPEFLTYFQNEAQLEKSRLLSDRFSAERPKGSFSTLEIQRTEQGDSAMYLCASRWGLAGDYEQYFGPGTRLTVT.

The chain uses TRBV7-8 and TRBJ2-1, with TRBD2 matching over 14 bases. Germline CDR1 is SGHVS and CDR2 is FQNEAQ. The junction had 8 bases not matched to a gene; V was cut back by 7 bases and J by 9 bases. The CDR3 runs 15 residues. CDR3 sequence: CASTRTSGGYIEQFF. The CDR3 bases are TGTGCCAGCACCCGGACTAGCGGGGGGTATATTGAGCAGTTCTTC.

The rearrangement joins TRBV4-3 to TRBJ2-3; 8 bases are a match to TRBD2. Trimming removed 3 bases from V and 4 bases from J; junction bases left unmatched: 9. CDR3 length: 16 amino acids. In germline, CDR1 is LGHNA, CDR2 YSLEER. CDR3 amino acids: CASSQVPAGAPDTQYF. CDR3 in DNA: TGCGCCAGCAGCCAGGTACCAGCGGGAGCCCCAGATACGCAGTATTTT.

This clone was counted between two and nine times. V and J are TRBV15 and TRBJ2-1, with 11 bases fitting TRBD2. V was pared by 4 bases and J by 8 bases, with 10 bases of the junction left unmatched. Germline loops: CDR1 LNHNV, CDR2 YYDKDF (reference sequence). The CDR3 has 16 amino acids. DNA for the CDR3: TGTGCCACCAGCAAGCGTCTAGCGGGGGGAACGGATGAGCAGTTCTTC. Translation: CATSKRLAGGTDEQFF.

The V call is TRBV4-3, the J call TRBJ2-1; 10 nucleotides line up with TRBD2. The V gene end was trimmed by 1 base and the J gene end by 2 bases; junction bases not matched to a gene: 2. The CDR3 has 16 residues. Germline V CDR1 and CDR2: LGHNA, YSLEER. CDR3 bases: TGCGCCAGCAGCCAAGGTACTAGCGGGGCCTACAATGAGCAGTTCTTC. This codes for CASSQGTSGAYNEQFF.

This clone has a single count. J is TRBJ1-3 and V is TRBV9; the D is unclear. This CDR3 has 15 amino acids. Trimming cost V 0 bases and J 4 bases, with 11 bases left between them. CDR1 and CDR2 (germline): SGDLS, YYNGEE. The CDR3 region is CASSVGAGSGNTIYF. Written as DNA, the CDR3 is TGTGCCAGCAGCGTAGGAGCGGGCTCGGGAAACACCATATATTTT.

The rearrangement uses TRBV5-1 and TRBJ1-1; 8 bases are a match to TRBD1. V lost 4 bases and J lost 3; bases outside the gene matches: 5. There are 14 residues in the CDR3. Germline CDR1 is SGHRS and CDR2 is YFSETQ. CDR3 coding DNA: TGCGCCAGCAGCCGGTACAGGGGGGACACTGAAGCTTTCTTT. It encodes CASSRYRGDTEAFF. The entire variable domain, with the rest obtained from reference TRBV5-1 and TRBJ1-1, is as follows: KAGVTQTPRYLIKTRGQQVTLSCSPISGHRSVSWYQQTPGQGLQFLFEYFSETQRNKGNFPGRFSGRQFSNSRSEMNVSTLELGDSALYLCASSRYRGDTEAFFGQGTRLTVV.

This clone was seen just once. The chain employs TRBV28 and TRBJ1-2, with 9 bases fitting TRBD1. There are 15 residues in the CDR3. CDR1 is MDHEN and CDR2 is SYDVKM in the germline V gene. V trimming: 5 bases; J trimming: 7 bases; junction bases outside the gene matches: 11. CDR3 sequence: CASSPYGQGLAGYTF. The CDR3, as DNA: TGTGCCAGCAGTCCCTATGGACAGGGGCTCGCTGGCTACACCTTC.

This clone was detected a few times. The V and J genes are TRBV6-1 and TRBJ2-2; 8 positions match TRBD2. This CDR3 contains 15 residues. The germline CDR1 and CDR2 sequences are MNHNS and SASEGT. V lost 1 base and J lost 5; bases outside the gene matches: 3. CDR3: CASSEEVAGTGELFF. The CDR3 nucleotides read TGTGCCAGCAGTGAAGAGGTAGCGGGAACCGGGGAGCTGTTTTTT.

This clone turned up a few times. This chain uses TRBV19 with TRBJ1-1, with D perhaps matching TRBD1 (5 bases). V lost 5 bases, J lost 1 base, and 11 bases lay in between. This CDR3 has 14 residues. Per germline, CDR1 LNHDA and CDR2 SQIVND (reference sequence). The CDR3 is CASSPLDRNTEAFF. CDR3 sequence (DNA): TGTGCCAGTAGTCCCCTAGACAGGAACACTGAAGCTTTCTTT.

J is TRBJ2-3 and V is TRBV10-3; tentatively, D is TRBD2 (5 bases). CDR1 ENHRY and CDR2 SYGVKD come from the germline V gene. Trimming took 10 bases from V and 2 from J, leaving 13 bases between them. This CDR3 region has 13 residues. In nucleotides, the CDR3 is TGTGCCACCGCACAGCGGACCACAGATACGCAGTATTTT. This translates into CATAQRTTDTQYF.

The chain combines TRBV19 with TRBJ1-5; perhaps TRBD1 as D (5 bases). The CDR3 sequence is 18 residues long. Germline V gives CDR1 LNHDA, CDR2 SQIVND (reference sequence). Trimming stripped 0 bases from V and 4 bases from J, with 19 bases between. CDR3 sequence: CASSIDHRQTLGNQPQHF. The CDR3 coding sequence is TGTGCCAGTAGTATAGATCACCGACAGACCTTAGGTAATCAGCCCCAGCATTTT.

The chain couples TRBV11-3 to TRBJ2-3, with a tentative D call TRBD2 (6 bases). Germline V gene data show CDR1 as SGHNT and CDR2 as YENEEA. V lost 6 bases and J 0 bases, leaving 10 bases between the germline ends. There are 14 residues in the CDR3. This CDR3 is CASRGGLSTDTQYF. CDR3 nucleotides: TGTGCCAGCAGGGGGGGACTGAGCACAGATACGCAGTATTTT.

This chain links TRBV19 with TRBJ2-7; D gene ambiguous. Trimming cost V 1 base and J 4 bases, with 8 bases left between them. Germline CDR1 reads LNHDA; CDR2 reads SQIVND (reference sequence). The CDR3 totals 13 residues. The CDR3 nucleotides are TGTGCCAGTAGTATAGTTCCAGGATACGAGCAGTACTTC. Protein product: CASSIVPGYEQYF.

The chain uses TRBV18 and TRBJ2-6, with D uncertain. This CDR3 is 15 amino acids long. The V gene's germline CDR1 is KGHSH and CDR2 LQKENI. The V and J ends lost 1 base and 2 bases respectively, with 6 bases between them. DNA of the CDR3: TGTGCCAGCTCACCACTAGCAGCTGGGGCCAACGTCCTGACTTTC. Translating it yields CASSPLAAGANVLTF.

The chain recombines TRBV28 with TRBJ2-6, with D unresolved. CDR1 MDHEN and CDR2 SYDVKM come from the germline V gene. CDR3 length: 16 residues. Trimming shortened V by 5 bases and J by 2 bases, and 13 bases separated the two germline ends. The CDR3 DNA follows: TGTGCCAGCAGTCCCAGATCTCGAACTGGGGCCAACGTCCTGACTTTC. Its translation is CASSPRSRTGANVLTF.

As regards this clone: Mismatch with germline at one junction end may stem from a read error. The rearrangement links TRBV28 to TRBJ2-3; possible D gene TRBD2, 7 bases. Looked up from germline, CDR1 is MDHEN and CDR2 is SYDVKM. The CDR3 length is 18 residues. Here the CDR3 reads CASSLLGGGLGETGTQYF. CDR3 DNA sequence: TGTGCCAGCAGTTTATTAGGGGGGGGTCTCGGGGAGACAGGTACGCAGTATTTT.